The 28 T cell receptor beta chains below were found in one sample sequenced in a study of shared clonotypes between healthy human individuals. TCRdb's table, derived via immunoSEQ multiplex PCR, lists solely in-frame clones and lacks some. The sample lists roughly 500,000 clones, around 74% seen once, with 10% to 15% in the top ten. Sequencing input: PBMCs. These receptors all come from a woman aged 40 to 55 in good health. Some clones in this sample may be carry-over from other donors' samples.

The V gene is TRBV7-3, the J gene TRBJ1-1, with D possibly matching TRBD1 (5 bases). V was pared by 0 bases and J by 5 bases, with 13 bases between. The CDR3 spans 15 residues. Germline CDR1 reads SGHTA; CDR2 reads FQGTGA. CDR3 in amino acids: CASSLTLGAGTEAFF. DNA for the CDR3: TGTGCCAGCAGCTTAACGTTAGGGGCGGGAACTGAAGCTTTCTTT.

The V gene is TRBV12-2, the J gene TRBJ2-1; the listed D gene, TRBD2, was not tested against the DNA. TRBV12-2 is listed as a pseudogene. CDR3 length: 15 amino acids. Here the CDR3 DNA reads TGTGCAAGTCGCTTCCCATCGGGAGGCCTCGATGAGCAGTTCTTC. It codes for CASRFPSGGLDEQFF.

The J gene is TRBJ1-1, the V gene TRBV11-1, with D possibly being TRBD1 (5 bases). The V gene's germline CDR1 is SGHAT and CDR2 FQDESV (reference sequence). This CDR3 has 14 residues. Trimming took off 7 bases at V and 0 bases at J, with 12 bases between the two ends. CDR3 in DNA: TGTGCCAGCAATGCGGGACTTATGAACACTGAAGCTTTCTTT. It translates to CASNAGLMNTEAFF.

Regarding this clone: This may be a read error: a much more frequent sequence differs by one nucleotide. Additional DNA sequences in this sample encode the identical CDR3. This chain joins TRBV4-2 and TRBJ2-7; 9 bases agree with TRBD2. The CDR3 is 15 residues long. Germline V lookup: CDR1 LGHNA, CDR2 YNFKEQ. The CDR3 loop is CASSQGAGGVDEQYF. CDR3 DNA: TGTGCTAGCAGCCAAGGAGCGGGAGGCGTCGACGAGCAGTACTTC.

This chain links TRBV19 with TRBJ2-5, with 9 positions matching TRBD1. With 5 bases clipped from V and 2 bases from J, the junction kept 9 bases outside the gene matches. This CDR3 has 16 amino acids. Germline V gene lookup returns CDR1 LNHDA and CDR2 SQIVND (reference sequence). CDR3 in DNA: TGTGCCAGTAGTCCGGACCGGGACAGGGCTCAAGAGACCCAGTACTTC. Translated, it gives CASSPDRDRAQETQYF.

V and J are TRBV5-1 and TRBJ2-5; 9 nucleotides align to TRBD1. Germline lookup yields CDR1 SGHRS and CDR2 YFSETQ. Trimming at V came to 0 bases and at J to 2 bases, leaving 14 bases not matched to a gene. This CDR3 is built from 19 residues. The CDR3 sequence is CASSLGGPGRTGAQETQYF. In DNA, the CDR3 is TGCGCCAGCAGCTTGGGGGGTCCGGGTAGGACAGGGGCGCAAGAGACCCAGTACTTC.

The chain recombines TRBV27 with TRBJ2-7, with TRBD1 matching 11 bases. Trimming at V came to 2 bases and at J to 0 bases, leaving 9 bases not matched to a gene. The CDR3 extends over 18 amino acids. CDR1 and CDR2 from the germline V gene are MNHEY and SMNVEV (reference sequence). The CDR3 DNA sequence: TGTGCCAGCAGTTTAAGGACAGGGGGCGCATCTTTCTCCTACGAGCAGTACTTC. This codes for CASSLRTGGASFSYEQYF.

The CDR3 reads CAWSVWGAYNEQFF. Here the CDR3 DNA reads TGTGCCTGGAGTGTTTGGGGGGCCTACAATGAGCAGTTCTTC. The genes are TRBV30 and TRBJ2-1; the D gene is possibly TRBD2 (6 bases). V shed 0 bases and J shed 2 bases, with 8 bases lying between them. The CDR3 runs to 14 residues. CDR1 and CDR2 (germline): GTSNPN, SVGIG (reference sequence).

V and J are TRBV7-9 and TRBJ2-3, with 10 positions matching TRBD2. Germline CDR1 and CDR2: SEHNR and FQNEAQ (reference sequence). The CDR3 has 16 amino acids. J lost 2 bases, V lost 2 bases, and 4 bases had no gene match. CDR3 nucleotides: TGTGCCAGCAGCTTATGGCTAGCGGGAGCCACAGATACGCAGTATTTT. Translated: CASSLWLAGATDTQYF.

This chain links TRBV2 with TRBJ2-5; no definite D call. Germline assignment: CDR1 SNHLY and CDR2 FYNNEI. V shed 6 bases and J shed 2 bases, with 10 bases lying between them. There are 13 residues in the CDR3. The CDR3, as DNA: TGTGCCAGCAGGGTGCGGCTACAAGAGACCCAGTACTTC. It encodes CASRVRLQETQYF.

J is TRBJ2-2 and V is TRBV9, with D perhaps matching TRBD1 or TRBD2 (5 bases each). The V and J ends lost 2 bases and 7 bases respectively, with 9 bases between them. The CDR3 extends over 13 amino acids. Germline V gives CDR1 SGDLS, CDR2 YYNGEE. The CDR3 DNA sequence: TGTGCCAGCAGCGTTGAGGGGATCGGGGAGCTGTTTTTT. Its protein product is CASSVEGIGELFF.

V is TRBV5-1 and J is TRBJ2-1, with unresolved D. This CDR3 spans 11 amino acids. Germline values: CDR1 SGHRS, CDR2 YFSETQ. Deletions cut 4 bases from V and 6 bases from J, with 5 bases between. Written as DNA, the CDR3 is TGCGCCAGCAGCGTGGTCAATGAGCAGTTCTTC. It codes for CASSVVNEQFF. Full variable domain (rest looked up from reference TRBV5-1 and TRBJ2-1): KAGVTQTPRYLIKTRGQQVTLSCSPISGHRSVSWYQQTPGQGLQFLFEYFSETQRNKGNFPGRFSGRQFSNSRSEMNVSTLELGDSALYLCASSVVNEQFFGPGTRLTVL.

The V gene is TRBV19, the J gene TRBJ2-5; 11 positions agree with TRBD2. There are 17 residues in the CDR3. Germline values: CDR1 LNHDA, CDR2 SQIVND (reference sequence). Trimming at V came to 4 bases and at J to 1 base, leaving 8 bases not matched to a gene. The CDR3 nucleotides read TGTGCCAGTAGTAAGAGTACGACTAGCGGGGCCCAAGAGACCCAGTACTTC. This translates into CASSKSTTSGAQETQYF.

J is TRBJ2-7 and V is TRBV7-6; D possibly corresponds to TRBD2 (5 bases). Trimming left V 0 bases short and J 2 bases short, with 11 bases between. CDR3 length: 15 amino acids. The germline V gene encodes CDR1 SGHVS and CDR2 FNYEAQ. CDR3 DNA: TGTGCCAGCAGCTTAGCCGTCGGACTTACCTACGAGCAGTACTTC. This encodes CASSLAVGLTYEQYF.

Points on this clone: A read error is likely here: a far larger clone is one base away. CDR3 bases: TGTGCCAGCAGCTTGGGGTCGTTGGGCTACACCTTC. Translating gives CASSLGSLGYTF. V and J are TRBV5-4 and TRBJ1-2; D is undetermined. This CDR3 is 12 amino acids long. Trimming shortened V by 0 bases and J by 8 bases, and 8 bases separated the two germline ends. The germline gives CDR1 SGHNT, CDR2 YYREEE (reference sequence).

To note about this clone: The junction does not match germline at one end; this may be a read error. The rearrangement links TRBV19 to TRBJ1-5; D gene ambiguous. This CDR3 is 12 amino acids long. Germline V gives CDR1 LNHDA, CDR2 SQIVND (reference sequence). CDR3 protein: CASSLENQPQHF. The CDR3 DNA reads TGTGCCAGTAGTTTAGAAAATCAGCCCCAGCATTTT.

This clone appeared once. This rearrangement joins TRBV19 to TRBJ2-7; perhaps TRBD1 as D (5 bases). The length of the CDR3 is 15 residues. Germline V gene sequence: CDR1 LNHDA, CDR2 SQIVND (reference sequence). The germline V and J ends were trimmed by 3 bases and 3 bases, with 15 bases remaining between them. CDR3 DNA sequence: TGTGCCAGTAGTATTACTCAAGACAGTAACTACGAGCAGTACTTC. The encoded protein is CASSITQDSNYEQYF.

This clone is a singleton in its sample. One base separates it from a far larger clone, so it is likely a read error. This rearrangement joins TRBV7-2 to TRBJ2-1, with D possibly matching TRBD2 (5 bases). Per the germline V gene, CDR1 is SGHTA and CDR2 is FQGNSA. V was trimmed by 6 bases and J by 4 bases, leaving 16 bases between them. CDR3 length: 15 amino acids. The CDR3 sequence: CASSTSMGVYNEQFF. CDR3 in DNA: TGTGCCAGCAGTACTTCTATGGGAGTTTACAATGAGCAGTTCTTC.

For this clone: Other nucleotide sequences from this sample produce the same CDR3. The gene calls are TRBV6-1 and TRBJ2-5; D possibly corresponds to TRBD1 (5 bases). Germline CDR1 reads MNHNS; CDR2 reads SASEGT. The CDR3 is 15 amino acids. The germline V and J ends were trimmed by 0 bases and 5 bases, with 13 bases remaining between them. CDR3 residues: CASSEARGRWETQYF. CDR3 bases: TGTGCCAGCAGTGAAGCAAGGGGCCGCTGGGAGACCCAGTACTTC.

CDR3 coding DNA: TGTGCCAGCAGCAGACTCCAGGGGCCCTACGAGCAGTACTTC. It codes for CASSRLQGPYEQYF. The chain recombines TRBV7-8 with TRBJ2-7, with D perhaps TRBD1 (6 bases). The CDR3 sequence is 14 residues long. Germline V CDR1 and CDR2: SGHVS, FQNEAQ. V lost 5 bases to trimming and J lost 2 bases, with 13 bases between them.

This chain joins TRBV2 and TRBJ2-5, with 7 bases fitting TRBD2. This CDR3 comprises 14 residues. V lost 7 bases, J lost 4 bases, and 9 bases stayed unmatched. In germline, CDR1 is SNHLY, CDR2 FYNNEI. This chain's CDR3 is CASMGRGAGETQYF. The DNA of the CDR3 is TGTGCCAGCATGGGGAGGGGAGCAGGAGAGACCCAGTACTTC.

This clone was recorded only once. The gene calls are TRBV6-5 and TRBJ2-2; 8 bases line up with TRBD1. Trimming took 6 bases from V and 5 from J; bases not matched to a gene: 8. This CDR3 has 15 amino acids. The germline CDR1 and CDR2 sequences are MNHEY and SVGAGI. The DNA for the CDR3 is TGTGCCAGCAGCCGCGGACAGGGAGGAACCGGGGAGCTGTTTTTT. It yields the protein CASSRGQGGTGELFF.

This clone showed up just once. The rearrangement joins TRBV4-2 to TRBJ1-3; D is unresolved. Germline-derived CDR1 and CDR2 are LGHNA and YNFKEQ. V was pared by 4 bases and J by 4 bases, with 5 bases between. There are 12 residues in the CDR3. CDR3 in DNA: TGTGCCAGCAGCCTGCTCGGAAACACCATATATTTT. Residues: CASSLLGNTIYF.

This clone showed up many times. The J gene is TRBJ1-4, the V gene TRBV28; the match to TRBD1 covers 7 bases. This CDR3 contains 15 residues. Trimming cost V 6 bases and J 2 bases; bases outside gene matches: 6. CDR1 is MDHEN, CDR2 SYDVKM, per germline. The CDR3 sequence: CASSQPGQTNEKLFF. The CDR3 DNA follows: TGTGCCAGCAGCCAACCGGGACAGACTAATGAAAAACTGTTTTTT.

The gene calls are TRBV30 and TRBJ1-3, with D hard to call. CDR3 length: 13 amino acids. Per the germline V gene, CDR1 is GTSNPN and CDR2 is SVGIG (reference sequence). V lost 8 bases to trimming and J lost 4 bases, with 15 bases between them. The CDR3 sequence: CALDSKAGNTIYF. DNA of the CDR3: TGTGCCCTAGACTCCAAAGCAGGAAACACCATATATTTT.

V usage is TRBV6-1 and J usage is TRBJ1-3; D is unresolved. Trimming pared 5 bases from V and 4 bases from J, leaving 3 bases between. Germline-derived CDR1 and CDR2 are MNHNS and SASEGT. The length of the CDR3 is 11 residues. The CDR3 loop reads CASSYGNTIYF. CDR3 coding DNA: TGTGCCAGCAGTTACGGAAACACCATATATTTT.

CDR3 residues: CASSLNYQETQYF. The CDR3 DNA follows: TGTGCCAGCAGTTTAAACTACCAAGAGACCCAGTACTTC. The gene calls are TRBV27 and TRBJ2-5; no clear D. V dropped 2 bases and J dropped 0 bases, with 4 bases sitting between them. The CDR3 is 13 amino acids. Per germline, CDR1 MNHEY and CDR2 SMNVEV (reference sequence).

Comments on this clone: The sample has other DNA sequences that encode this CDR3 too. The chain links TRBV5-1 to TRBJ2-5; D is perhaps TRBD1 (6 bases). Germline CDR1 and CDR2: SGHRS and YFSETQ. V was pared by 5 bases and J by 2 bases, with 10 bases between. The CDR3 consists of 13 residues. CDR3 region: CASRLGGQETQYF. In nucleotides, the CDR3 is TGCGCCAGCAGGTTAGGGGGACAAGAGACCCAGTACTTC.